A single sample is the source of the 24 T cell receptor beta chains below, sequenced in a study of tumor-infiltrating lymphocytes in primary liver carcinoma. For blood RNA, unsorted whole blood served as the source, and germline DNA was extracted too. Making TCR beta cDNA involved around 540 ng total RNA and a constant-region primer. Libraries for TCR beta were built through three nested multiplex PCR rounds, which together made up a slightly modified ARM-PCR procedure. TRBV1-TRBV30 forward primers and a C-beta reverse primer were used in the first two PCR rounds, which each ran for approximately 11 cycles. TCRdb reanalysed the multiplex PCR reads using MiXCR and keeps one entry per CDR3 protein. The table records about 320,000 distinct CDR3 sequences, roughly three fifths of them present only once. Specimen: peripheral blood. Receptors originate from a woman younger than 45 with primary liver carcinoma and hepatitis B virus infection.

The V and J genes are TRBV6-2 or TRBV6-3 and TRBJ2-7; D not resolved. From germline, CDR1 is MNHEY and CDR2 SVGEGT. The CDR3 totals 13 residues. Trimming pared 4 bases from V and 4 bases from J, leaving 11 bases between. The CDR3, as DNA: TGTGCCAGCAGTTTTAGGGAACAATACGAGCAGTACTTC. It codes for CASSFREQYEQYF.

In regard to this clonotype: A much larger clone differs by one base, so this may be a read error. The genes are TRBV29-1 and TRBJ1-4, with D unresolved. Germline values: CDR1 SQVTM, CDR2 ANQGSEA. The CDR3 length is 14 residues. Trimming removed 8 bases from V and 2 bases from J, with 15 bases in between. CDR3 coding DNA: TGCAGCCCTGGGAGACGGAGGACTAATGAAAAACTGTTTTTT. As protein: CSPGRRRTNEKLFF.

This clonotype was observed a few times. The chain has TRBV30 and TRBJ2-2, with 8 bases matching TRBD2. This CDR3 has 15 amino acids. J lost 3 bases, V lost 3 bases, and 6 bases had no gene match. Germline V gene lookup returns CDR1 GTSNPN and CDR2 SVGIG (reference sequence). The CDR3 DNA follows: TGTGCCTGGAGAGAACTCGGGGGGGACACCGGGGAGCTGTTTTTT. Translated, it gives CAWRELGGDTGELFF.

The gene calls are TRBV30 and TRBJ2-3, with D perhaps assigned TRBD1 or TRBD2 (5 bases each). Per germline, CDR1 GTSNPN and CDR2 SVGIG (reference sequence). V lost 8 bases and J 2 bases, leaving 17 bases between the germline ends. This CDR3 comprises 14 residues. CDR3 sequence (DNA): TGTGCCGGACGGGACCCTGGGGCCACAGATACGCAGTATTTT. Translating gives CAGRDPGATDTQYF.

The table lists this clonotype with many counts. This chain joins TRBV29-1 and TRBJ2-7; no definite D call. Trimming cost V 6 bases and J 2 bases, with 5 bases left between them. This CDR3 has 10 residues. Germline V CDR1 and CDR2: SQVTM, ANQGSEA. The CDR3 spells CSVLTYEQYF. CDR3 bases: TGCAGCGTCCTAACCTACGAGCAGTACTTC.

The chain has TRBV7-9 and TRBJ2-7; 7 nucleotides line up with TRBD2. CDR3 length: 15 residues. V trimming: 6 bases; J trimming: 2 bases; junction bases outside the gene matches: 10. Germline lookup yields CDR1 SEHNR and CDR2 FQNEAQ (reference sequence). CDR3 DNA sequence: TGTGCCAGCAGTCATTTAGGGACTAACCCCTACGAGCAGTACTTC. As protein: CASSHLGTNPYEQYF.

Turning to this clonotype: A single base separates this from a much larger clone, so it may be a read error. The rearrangement joins TRBV29-1 to TRBJ2-7; 7 bases line up with TRBD2. This CDR3 region has 12 residues. Trimming cost V 3 bases and J 8 bases; bases outside gene matches: 7. Germline V CDR1 and CDR2: SQVTM, ANQGSEA. CDR3: CSVEASGTKQYF. The CDR3 DNA reads as TGCAGCGTTGAGGCTAGCGGTACGAAGCAGTACTTC.

Worth noting for this clonotype: A read error may explain this, as a much larger clone is one base away. The chain links TRBV12-3 or TRBV12-4 to TRBJ1-5; 7 bases align to TRBD1. The CDR3 sequence is 15 residues long. The CDR3: CTSSSRQGSNQPQHF. The CDR3 DNA reads as TGTACCAGCAGTTCTCGACAGGGTAGCAATCAGCCCCAGCATTTT.

This clonotype was counted at least ten times. This chain links TRBV29-1 with TRBJ1-4; 7 nucleotides align to TRBD1. The V gene's germline CDR1 is SQVTM and CDR2 ANQGSEA. V shed 7 bases, J shed 7 bases, and the junction held 12 bases outside the gene matches. The CDR3 is made up of 14 amino acids. CDR3 loop: CSAPSDRDGEKLFF. CDR3 in DNA: TGCAGCGCTCCATCTGACAGGGATGGTGAAAAACTGTTTTTT.

The chain is built from TRBV20-1 and TRBJ2-3, with TRBD2 matching 8 bases. V lost 1 base and J lost 6; bases outside the gene matches: 15. The CDR3 is 17 amino acids. Germline CDR1 and CDR2: DFQATT and SNEGSKA (reference sequence). The CDR3 region has the DNA TGCAGTGCTAGAGTGGATGTCGGGAGGGCCGATGTTGATACGCAGTATTTT. Translating it yields CSARVDVGRADVDTQYF.

In its sample, this clonotype was seen many times. The chain joins TRBV12-3 or TRBV12-4 to TRBJ2-1, with 8 positions matching TRBD2. Unmatched junction bases numbered 5, after V lost 6 bases and J lost 1 base. CDR3 length: 15 amino acids. This CDR3 reads CASSAGLGSYNEQFF. The DNA for the CDR3 is TGTGCCAGCAGCGCGGGACTAGGGTCCTACAATGAGCAGTTCTTC.

Regarding this clonotype: A much larger clone differs by one base, so this may be a read error. The V and J genes are TRBV6-5 and TRBJ2-2; a possible D gene is TRBD2 (6 bases). V was trimmed by 8 bases and J by 2 bases, leaving 24 bases between them. The germline V gene encodes CDR1 MNHEY and CDR2 SVGAGI. The CDR3 totals 18 residues. CDR3 region: CASGSLDGSGYNTGELFF. CDR3 nucleotides: TGTGCCAGCGGTTCCCTGGACGGGAGTGGTTATAACACCGGGGAGCTGTTTTTT.

Worth noting for this clonotype: Because the CDR3 is missing its conserved closing phenylalanine or tryptophan, this is likely a read error. The V call is TRBV6-5, the J call TRBJ2-1; no firm D call. This CDR3 is built from 13 residues. Trimming took off 6 bases at V and 8 bases at J, with 14 bases between the two ends. Germline assignment: CDR1 MNHEY and CDR2 SVGAGI. CDR3 region: CASRRDSSDEQFL. CDR3 in DNA: TGTGCCAGCAGACGCGACTCGAGTGATGAGCAGTTCCTC.

At least ten counts were recorded for this clonotype. The chain combines TRBV5-5 with TRBJ2-1, with D unresolved. The CDR3 loop spans 13 amino acids. V lost 4 bases and J lost 5, with 10 bases in between. Per germline, CDR1 SGHKS and CDR2 YYEKEE (reference sequence). The CDR3: CASSHDFHNEQFF. As DNA, the CDR3 is TGTGCCAGCAGCCACGACTTCCACAATGAGCAGTTCTTC.

In its sample, this clonotype was seen a few times. The genes are TRBV5-6 and TRBJ2-1; 10 bases match TRBD2. Trimming at V came to 0 bases and at J to 9 bases, leaving 6 bases not matched to a gene. Germline V lookup: CDR1 SGHDT, CDR2 YYEEEE. CDR3 length: 15 amino acids. The CDR3 here is CASSLGSGRAVEQFF. CDR3 bases: TGTGCCAGCAGCTTGGGAAGCGGGAGGGCGGTTGAGCAGTTCTTC.

As to this clonotype: Being one base from a much bigger clone, this may be a read error. The chain links TRBV12-3 or TRBV12-4 to TRBJ2-1; 8 bases are shared with TRBD1. The CDR3 is 11 residues long. Trimming removed 5 bases from V and 14 bases from J; junction bases left unmatched: 5. The CDR3 DNA follows: TGTGCCAGCAGTCAGACAGGGGAAAAGTTCTTC. Encoded protein: CASSQTGEKFF.

The J gene is TRBJ2-5, the V gene TRBV20-1, with D perhaps matching TRBD1 (5 bases). CDR1 and CDR2 from the germline V gene are DFQATT and SNEGSKA (reference sequence). Deletions cut 3 bases from V and 2 bases from J, with 16 bases between. The CDR3 covers 15 residues. This chain's CDR3 is CSASPPPGLQETQYF. The DNA of the CDR3 is TGCAGTGCTAGTCCCCCCCCAGGGCTACAAGAGACCCAGTACTTC.

V gene TRBV6-5 combines with J gene TRBJ2-7, with 7 bases fitting TRBD1. The ends lost 11 bases at V and 3 bases at J; junction bases unmatched: 16. The CDR3 is 15 amino acids. CDR1 and CDR2 (germline): MNHEY, SVGAGI. CDR3 DNA: TGTGCCTGTAGTTTCAAGGTGGGACAGCGCTACGAGCAGTACTTC. Encoded protein: CACSFKVGQRYEQYF.

The rearrangement links TRBV12-3 or TRBV12-4 to TRBJ2-6; 12 bases map to TRBD1. J gave up 2 bases and V 3 bases, and 2 bases lay outside the gene matches. The CDR3 is 17 amino acids. The CDR3 is CASSFGTGGAGANVLTF. The CDR3 DNA follows: TGTGCCAGCAGTTTCGGGACAGGGGGCGCTGGGGCCAACGTCCTGACTTTC.

This clonotype came up a few times. The chain recombines TRBV30 with TRBJ2-2; 8 nucleotides align to TRBD2. The CDR3 runs 16 residues. CDR1 GTSNPN and CDR2 SVGIG come from the germline V gene (reference sequence). With V trimmed by 0 bases and J by 5 bases, 8 bases remained unmatched. The CDR3 DNA follows: TGTGCCTGGAGTGTACGGGGGGGCACGAGGACCGGGGAGCTGTTTTTT. The encoded protein is CAWSVRGGTRTGELFF.

Regarding this clonotype: One end of the junction varies from germline; a read error may be responsible. This chain uses TRBV11-2 with TRBJ1-3, with D possibly being TRBD1 (6 bases). CDR1 and CDR2 (germline): SGHAT, FQNNGV. This CDR3 comprises 14 residues. The CDR3 coding sequence is TGTGTCAGCAGCTTAGCGGACAGCGTAAACACCATATATTTT. It translates to CVSSLADSVNTIYF.

In this sample, this clonotype turned up many times. This rearrangement joins TRBV6-6 to TRBJ2-1, with TRBD1 matching over 8 bases. The V gene's germline CDR1 is MNHNY and CDR2 SVGAGI (reference sequence). Unmatched junction bases numbered 7, after V lost 5 bases and J lost 1 base. This CDR3 comprises 16 residues. CDR3 loop: CASSNQGAHSYNEQFF. CDR3 coding DNA: TGTGCCAGCAGTAATCAGGGGGCGCATTCCTACAATGAGCAGTTCTTC.

Note on this clonotype: Given a much more abundant clone one base away, this may be a read error. The gene calls are TRBV6-1 and TRBJ2-1; 7 bases map to TRBD1. J gave up 9 bases and V 1 base, and 6 bases lay outside the gene matches. Germline assignment: CDR1 MNHNS and CDR2 SASEGT. This CDR3 spans 14 amino acids. The CDR3 DNA is TGTGCCAGCAGTGAAGTGACAGGGAAGGCTGAGCAGTTCTTC. Protein product: CASSEVTGKAEQFF.

Of note for this clonotype: A read error may account for a junction end that differs from germline. The V gene is TRBV28, the J gene TRBJ2-3, with a tentative D call TRBD2 (6 bases). Germline CDR1 MDHEN, CDR2 SYDVKM. The CDR3 loop spans 11 amino acids. CDR3 in DNA: TGTGCCAGCAGTTTAGGAGGGACCCGGAATTTT. Translated, it gives CASSLGGTRNF.